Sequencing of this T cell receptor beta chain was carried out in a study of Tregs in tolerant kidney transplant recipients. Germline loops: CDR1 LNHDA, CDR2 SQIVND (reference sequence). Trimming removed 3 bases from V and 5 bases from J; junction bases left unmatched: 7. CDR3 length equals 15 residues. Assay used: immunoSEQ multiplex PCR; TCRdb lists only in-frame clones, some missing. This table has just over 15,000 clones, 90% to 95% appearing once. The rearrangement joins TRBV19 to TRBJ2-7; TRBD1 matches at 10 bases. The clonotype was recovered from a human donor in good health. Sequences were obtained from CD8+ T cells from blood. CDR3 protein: CASSIRDRGLDEQYF. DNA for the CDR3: TGTGCCAGTAGTATCCGGGACAGGGGACTAGACGAGCAGTACTTC.